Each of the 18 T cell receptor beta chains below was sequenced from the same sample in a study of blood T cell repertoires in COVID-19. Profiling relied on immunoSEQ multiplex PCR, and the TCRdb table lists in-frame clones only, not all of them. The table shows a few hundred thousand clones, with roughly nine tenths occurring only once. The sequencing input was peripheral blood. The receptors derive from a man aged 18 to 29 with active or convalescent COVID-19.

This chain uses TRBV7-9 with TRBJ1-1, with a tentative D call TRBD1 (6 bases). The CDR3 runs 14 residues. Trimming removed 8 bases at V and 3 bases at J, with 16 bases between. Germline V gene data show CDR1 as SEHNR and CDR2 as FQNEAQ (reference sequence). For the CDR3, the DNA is TGTGCCAGCGGCCGGGACACGAGATACACTGAAGCTTTCTTT. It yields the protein CASGRDTRYTEAFF.

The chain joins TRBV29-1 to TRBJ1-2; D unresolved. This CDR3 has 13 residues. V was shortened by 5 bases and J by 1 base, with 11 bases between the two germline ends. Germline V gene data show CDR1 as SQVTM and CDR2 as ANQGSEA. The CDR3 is CSVPEGLNYGYTF. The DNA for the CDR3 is TGCAGCGTTCCGGAGGGCCTTAACTATGGCTACACCTTC.

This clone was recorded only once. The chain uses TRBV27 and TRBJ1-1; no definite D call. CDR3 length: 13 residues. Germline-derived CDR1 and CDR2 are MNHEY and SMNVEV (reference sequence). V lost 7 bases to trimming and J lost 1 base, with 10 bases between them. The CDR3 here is CASKKETNTEAFF. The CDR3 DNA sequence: TGTGCCAGCAAAAAGGAGACGAACACTGAAGCTTTCTTT.

Here the CDR3 DNA reads TGTGCCACTCTTGGGACTTTTAACAATGAGCAGTTCTTC. Amino acid sequence: CATLGTFNNEQFF. The chain recombines TRBV10-3 with TRBJ2-1, with D possibly TRBD2 on 6 matching bases. This CDR3 contains 13 residues. Deletions cut 10 bases from V and 5 bases from J, with 15 bases between. Germline values: CDR1 ENHRY, CDR2 SYGVKD.

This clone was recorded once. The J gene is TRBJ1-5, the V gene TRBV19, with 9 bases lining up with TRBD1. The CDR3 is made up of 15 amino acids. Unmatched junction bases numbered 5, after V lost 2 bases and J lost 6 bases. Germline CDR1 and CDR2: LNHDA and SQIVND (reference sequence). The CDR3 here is CASSISGTGRQPQHF. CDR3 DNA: TGTGCCAGTAGTATATCCGGGACAGGGCGTCAGCCCCAGCATTTT.

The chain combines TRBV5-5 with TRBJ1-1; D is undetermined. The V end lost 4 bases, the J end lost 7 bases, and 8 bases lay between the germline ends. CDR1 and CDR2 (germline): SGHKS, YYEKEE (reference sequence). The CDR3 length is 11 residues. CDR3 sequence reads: CASSVAYEAFF. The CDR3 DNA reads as TGTGCCAGCAGCGTCGCGTATGAAGCTTTCTTT.

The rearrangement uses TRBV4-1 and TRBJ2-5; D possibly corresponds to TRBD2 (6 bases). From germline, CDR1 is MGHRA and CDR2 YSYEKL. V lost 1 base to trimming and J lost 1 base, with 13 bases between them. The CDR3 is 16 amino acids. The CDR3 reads CASSQGRGLFQETQYF. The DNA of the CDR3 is TGCGCCAGCAGCCAAGGGCGGGGCCTGTTCCAAGAGACCCAGTACTTC.

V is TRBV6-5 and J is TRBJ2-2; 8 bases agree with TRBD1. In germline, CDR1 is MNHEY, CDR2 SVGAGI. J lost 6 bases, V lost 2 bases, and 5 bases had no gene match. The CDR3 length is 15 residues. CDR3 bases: TGTGCCAGCAGTTACCTTACAGGGGGTTCCGGGGAGCTGTTTTTT. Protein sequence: CASSYLTGGSGELFF.

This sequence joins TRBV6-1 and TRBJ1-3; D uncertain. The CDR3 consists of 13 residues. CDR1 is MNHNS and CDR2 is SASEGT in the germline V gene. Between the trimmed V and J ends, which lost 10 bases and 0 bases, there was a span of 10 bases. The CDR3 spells CATSGNSGNTIYF. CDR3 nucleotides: TGTGCCACAAGCGGGAACTCTGGAAACACCATATATTTT.

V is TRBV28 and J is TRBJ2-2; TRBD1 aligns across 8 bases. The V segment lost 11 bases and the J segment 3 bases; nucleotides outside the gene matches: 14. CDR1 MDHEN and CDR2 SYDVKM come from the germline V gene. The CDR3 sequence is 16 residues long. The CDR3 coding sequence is TGTGCCGAAAGTCCGACAGGACAGGGATACACCGGGGAGCTGTTTTTT. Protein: CAESPTGQGYTGELFF. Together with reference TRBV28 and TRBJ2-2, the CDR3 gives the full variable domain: DVKVTQSSRYLVKRTGEKVFLECVQDMDHENMFWYRQDPGLGLRLIYFSYDVKMKEKGDIPEGYSVSREKKERFSLILESASTNQTSMYLCAESPTGQGYTGELFFGEGSRLTVL.

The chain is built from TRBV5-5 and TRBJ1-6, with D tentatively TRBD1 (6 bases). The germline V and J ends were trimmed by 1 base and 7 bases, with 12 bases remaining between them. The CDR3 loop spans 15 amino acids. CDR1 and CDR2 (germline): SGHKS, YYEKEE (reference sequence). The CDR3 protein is CASSLSPGENSPLHF. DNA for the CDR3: TGTGCCAGCAGCTTGTCCCCAGGGGAGAATTCACCCCTCCACTTT.

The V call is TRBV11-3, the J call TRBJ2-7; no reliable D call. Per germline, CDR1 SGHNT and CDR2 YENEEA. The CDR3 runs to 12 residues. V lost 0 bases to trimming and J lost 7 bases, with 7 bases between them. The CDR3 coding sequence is TGTGCCAGCAGCTTAGAGGTGAGGGAGCAGTACTTC. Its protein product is CASSLEVREQYF.

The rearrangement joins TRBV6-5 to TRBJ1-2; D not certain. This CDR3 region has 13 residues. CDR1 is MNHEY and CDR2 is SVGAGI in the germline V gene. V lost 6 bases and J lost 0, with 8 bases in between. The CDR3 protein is CASRKPANYGYTF. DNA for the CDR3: TGTGCCAGCAGAAAGCCTGCTAACTATGGCTACACCTTC.

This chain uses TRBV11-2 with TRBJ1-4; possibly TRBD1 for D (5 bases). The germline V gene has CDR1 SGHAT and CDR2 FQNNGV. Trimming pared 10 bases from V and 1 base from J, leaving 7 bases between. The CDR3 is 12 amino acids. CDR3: CATRGTNEKLFF. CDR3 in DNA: TGTGCCACAAGGGGAACTAATGAAAAACTGTTTTTT.

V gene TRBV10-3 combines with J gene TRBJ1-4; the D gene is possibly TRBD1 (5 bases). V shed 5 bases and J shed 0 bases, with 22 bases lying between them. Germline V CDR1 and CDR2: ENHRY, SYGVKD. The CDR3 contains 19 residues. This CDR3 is CAISSGTVREDATNEKLFF. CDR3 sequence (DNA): TGTGCCATCAGTTCCGGCACCGTCAGGGAGGATGCAACTAATGAAAAACTGTTTTTT.

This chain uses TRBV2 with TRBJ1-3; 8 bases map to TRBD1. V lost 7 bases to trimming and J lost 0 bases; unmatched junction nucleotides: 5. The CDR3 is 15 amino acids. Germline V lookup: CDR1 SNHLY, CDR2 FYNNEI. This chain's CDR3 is CASNQGQVSGNTIYF. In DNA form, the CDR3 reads TGTGCCAGCAATCAGGGACAGGTCTCTGGAAACACCATATATTTT.

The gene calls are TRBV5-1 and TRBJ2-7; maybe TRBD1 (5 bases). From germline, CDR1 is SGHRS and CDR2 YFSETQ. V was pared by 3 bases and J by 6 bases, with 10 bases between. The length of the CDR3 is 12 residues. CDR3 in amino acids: CASSYQGPEQYF. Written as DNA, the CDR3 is TGCGCCAGCAGCTACCAGGGTCCCGAGCAGTACTTC. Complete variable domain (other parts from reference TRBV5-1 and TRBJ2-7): KAGVTQTPRYLIKTRGQQVTLSCSPISGHRSVSWYQQTPGQGLQFLFEYFSETQRNKGNFPGRFSGRQFSNSRSEMNVSTLELGDSALYLCASSYQGPEQYFGPGTRLTVT.

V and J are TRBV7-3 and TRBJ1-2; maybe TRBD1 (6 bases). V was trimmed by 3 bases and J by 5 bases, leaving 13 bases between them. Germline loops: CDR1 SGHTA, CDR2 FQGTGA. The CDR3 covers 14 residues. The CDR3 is CASSFSPQGYGYTF. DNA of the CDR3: TGTGCCAGCAGCTTCTCACCACAGGGTTATGGCTACACCTTC.